This is a list of T cell receptor beta chains from one sample in a study of blood T cell repertoires in COVID-19. TCRdb's copy holds only in-frame clones and misses some; the assay was immunoSEQ multiplex PCR. The sample yields under 400,000 clones, more than 70% seen once. The sequenced sample was PBMCs or T cells enriched from blood (not recorded which). These receptors all come from a woman aged 30 to 39 who had been exposed to COVID-19. Both conserved end residues are part of each CDR3. The D gene is left open where the match is weak. Where a row states a size, it is once, few, many or the class of an expanded clone; other rows omit it.

j_call | v_call | cdr3_length | clone_size | d_call | cdr3_nt | cdr3_aa
TRBJ2-7 | TRBV6-6 | 14 | - | - | TGTGCCAGCAGCCCCCAACTCGTCTCCTACGAGCAGTACTTC | CASSPQLVSYEQYF
TRBJ1-1 | TRBV10-2 | 13 | - | - | TGCGCCAGCACACAGAGGGTGAACACTGAAGCTTTCTTT | CASTQRVNTEAFF
TRBJ2-1 | TRBV9 | 14 | once | TRBD2 | TGTGCCAGCAGTGGAACTAGCGGGAAGAATGAGCAGTTCTTC | CASSGTSGKNEQFF
TRBJ1-1 | TRBV29-1 | 13 | - | TRBD1 | TGCAGCGTTTCTACAGGGGGTTTCACTGAAGCTTTCTTT | CSVSTGGFTEAFF
TRBJ2-7 | TRBV27 | 13 | - | TRBD1 | TGTGCCAGCAGTGGGACAGGGAACTACGAGCAGTACTTC | CASSGTGNYEQYF
TRBJ2-7 | TRBV5-4 | 15 | - | TRBD1 | TGTGCCAGCAGTCCCGGGACAGGCTACTCCTACGAGCAGTACTTC | CASSPGTGYSYEQYF
TRBJ2-5 | TRBV11-1 | 15 | - | TRBD2 | TGTGCCAGCAGCCCTGGGGGGGGTCTCGGGCAGACCCAGTACTTC | CASSPGGGLGQTQYF
TRBJ1-2 | TRBV6-4 | 15 | - | - | TGTGCCAGCAGTGAAGCCCCCGGGCAGGGAGGCAGCTACACCTTC | CASSEAPGQGGSYTF
TRBJ2-5 | TRBV13 | 12 | - | - | TGTGCCAGCAGCTTATTCCGGGAGACCCAGTACTTC | CASSLFRETQYF
TRBJ1-2 | TRBV28 | 15 | once | - | TGTGCCAGCAGTCCACCAGACGGGACAACCTATGGCTACACCTTC | CASSPPDGTTYGYTF
TRBJ2-3 | TRBV11-3 | 17 | - | - | TGTGCCAGCAGCTTAGATGGAGCGGGTACTAGCACAGATACGCAGTATTTT | CASSLDGAGTSTDTQYF
TRBJ2-1 | TRBV5-4 | 15 | - | - | TGTGCCAGCAGCTTGGCGGGAGCTCTGGTCAATGAGCAGTTCTTC | CASSLAGALVNEQFF
TRBJ1-1 | TRBV6-6 | 12 | - | - | TGTGCCAGCAGTCTCCCGGGATCTGAAGCTTTCTTT | CASSLPGSEAFF
TRBJ2-1 | TRBV18 | 17 | - | TRBD1 | TGTGCCAGCTCCTCCAGGTCTGGGGACAGGGCGTTCAATGAGCAGTTCTTC | CASSSRSGDRAFNEQFF
TRBJ1-5 | TRBV27 | 13 | - | - | TGTGCCAGCAGTTTCGGGGGGCACCAGCCCCAGCATTTT | CASSFGGHQPQHF
TRBJ2-7 | TRBV4-1 | 14 | few | - | TGCGCCAGCAGCCAAGTTCAGGGGCCAGGCGAGCAGTACTTC | CASSQVQGPGEQYF
TRBJ1-5 | TRBV11-1 | 15 | - | TRBD1 | TGTGCCAGCAGCTCCTCAGGACAGGGAGATCAGCCCCAGCATTTT | CASSSSGQGDQPQHF
TRBJ1-3 | TRBV11-2 | 13 | many | TRBD1 | TGTGCCAGCAGCCGACAGGGTGGAAACACCATATATTTT | CASSRQGGNTIYF
TRBJ2-5 | TRBV19 | 15 | - | - | TGTGCCAGTCGCCGGCAGGCGAGGGTCCAAGAGACCCAGTACTTC | CASRRQARVQETQYF
TRBJ2-1 | TRBV9 | 19 | - | TRBD2 | TGTGCCAGCAGCGTAGGTGGACACTCCGGGACTAGCGGTAACAATGAGCAGTTCTTC | CASSVGGHSGTSGNNEQFF
TRBJ2-1 | TRBV19 | 16 | - | - | TGTGCCAGTAGTATTATCGGGAGTAGCTCCTACAATGAGCAGTTCTTC | CASSIIGSSSYNEQFF
TRBJ2-3 | TRBV7-3 | 15 | once | - | TGTGCCAGCAGCGAAACCCGGGACAACACAGATACGCAGTATTTT | CASSETRDNTDTQYF
TRBJ2-2 | TRBV7-2 | 15 | - | TRBD1 | TGTGCCAGCTCGACAAGGACAGGGATGACCGGGGAGCTGTTTTTT | CASSTRTGMTGELFF
TRBJ2-1 | TRBV7-9 | 16 | - | TRBD1 | TGTGCCAGCAGCTTAGTGGGACAGGGGCCCCGAATAGAGCAGTTCTTC | CASSLVGQGPRIEQFF
TRBJ2-7 | TRBV4-1 | 12 | - | - | TGCGCCAGCAGCCAAGAGCCGGACGAGCAGTACTTC | CASSQEPDEQYF
TRBJ1-5 | TRBV4-2 | 16 | - | - | TGTGCCAGCAGCCAAGAGGGCAGGGTGCTCAATCAGCCCCAGCATTTT | CASSQEGRVLNQPQHF
TRBJ2-3 | TRBV6-1 | 15 | - | - | TGTGCCAGCAGTGAAGCGCTTCGGGGTTCGGATACGCAGTATTTT | CASSEALRGSDTQYF
TRBJ2-2 | TRBV5-1 | 14 | - | - | TGCGCCAGCAGCTTGGGGCGGGGCGCCGGGGAGCTGTTTTTT | CASSLGRGAGELFF
TRBJ1-2 | TRBV2 | 13 | - | TRBD1 | TGTGCCAGCAGTACGGACAGGGAGGATAGCTACACCTTC | CASSTDREDSYTF
TRBJ1-2 | TRBV30 | 14 | once | - | TGTGCCTGGAGTCCGAGGGTTGGGAACTATGGCTACACCTTC | CAWSPRVGNYGYTF
TRBJ1-5 | TRBV30 | 13 | once | TRBD1 | TGTGCCTGGAGTGAACAGGGGGGTCAGCCCCAGCATTTT | CAWSEQGGQPQHF
TRBJ1-1 | TRBV2 | 15 | - | TRBD1 | TGTGCCAGCAGGGGGACAGGTGGTTTGGACACTGAAGCTTTCTTT | CASRGTGGLDTEAFF
TRBJ1-5 | TRBV2 | 17 | once | TRBD1 | TGTGCCAGCAGCGAAAACAGGGGGACACTGAGCAATCAGCCCCAGCATTTT | CASSENRGTLSNQPQHF
TRBJ2-5 | TRBV5-1 | 16 | - | - | TGCGCCAGCAGCACAGCAGGGAGGAGGGTAGGAGAGACCCAGTACTTC | CASSTAGRRVGETQYF
TRBJ1-1 | TRBV14 | 15 | - | - | TGTGCCAGCAGCCCTCGGGGAGGGTTCAGCACTGAAGCTTTCTTT | CASSPRGGFSTEAFF
TRBJ2-5 | TRBV6-5 | 15 | - | TRBD2 | TGTGCCAGCAGTAACATAGCGGGAGTGAGGGAGACCCAGTACTTC | CASSNIAGVRETQYF
TRBJ2-5 | TRBV6-2/TRBV6-3 | 12 | - | - | TGTGCCAGCAGCGACAGCCAAGAGACCCAGTACTTC | CASSDSQETQYF
TRBJ2-7 | TRBV18 | 15 | - | TRBD2 | TGTGCCAGCTCACCACCTGGACTAGCCTCCTACGAGCAGTACTTC | CASSPPGLASYEQYF
TRBJ2-5 | TRBV11-3 | 13 | few | - | TGTGCCAGCAGCTTAGGGGGCGCAGAGACCCAGTACTTC | CASSLGGAETQYF
TRBJ1-6 | TRBV5-1 | 15 | many | TRBD1 | TGCGCCAGCAGCTTGGGGGACAGGGGTAATTCACCCCTCCACTTT | CASSLGDRGNSPLHF
TRBJ2-5 | TRBV28 | 15 | - | - | TGTGCCAGCAGTTTTGCGGGGAGGGACACAGGGACCCAGTACTTC | CASSFAGRDTGTQYF
TRBJ2-7 | TRBV6-5 | 13 | - | - | TGTGCCAGCATTCCGCGACACGGGGACGAGCAGTACTTC | CASIPRHGDEQYF
TRBJ1-3 | TRBV27 | 15 | - | TRBD1 | TGTGCCAGCAGTTTCAGGCAGGGGGCTGGAAACACCATATATTTT | CASSFRQGAGNTIYF
TRBJ2-2 | TRBV7-9 | 16 | - | TRBD1 | TGTGCCAGCAGCCCAATCCGGGACAGGGTTCTTTTGGGGCTGTTTTTT | CASSPIRDRVLLGLFF
TRBJ2-1 | TRBV19 | 15 | - | - | TGTGCCAGTAGTACCCGACTAACCGACTACAATGAGCAGTTCTTC | CASSTRLTDYNEQFF
TRBJ1-1 | TRBV28 | 14 | - | - | TGTGCCAGCACCCCACATACATTGAACACTGAAGCTTTCTTT | CASTPHTLNTEAFF
TRBJ2-1 | TRBV29-1 | 15 | - | - | TGCAGCGTTGAAGGGAGTTGGGGGACACACAATGAGCAGTTCTTC | CSVEGSWGTHNEQFF
TRBJ1-1 | TRBV30 | 12 | - | - | TGTGCCTGGAGTTACAGGGCCACTGAAGCTTTCTTT | CAWSYRATEAFF
TRBJ2-1 | TRBV29-1 | 14 | - | - | TGCAGCGGGACCGATTATTCAGGGCGCAATGAGCAGTTCTTC | CSGTDYSGRNEQFF
TRBJ2-3 | TRBV27 | 17 | - | TRBD2 | TGTGCCAGCAGTTTCCATCTAGCGGGAGCTGGAACAGATACGCAGTATTTT | CASSFHLAGAGTDTQYF
TRBJ1-6 | TRBV9 | 15 | - | - | TGTGCCAGCAGCGTAGAGACGGGTCTAGGTTCACCCCTCCACTTT | CASSVETGLGSPLHF
TRBJ2-4 | TRBV7-9 | 13 | - | - | TGTGCCAGCAGCTTAGGGGCTAACAACATTCAGTACTTC | CASSLGANNIQYF
TRBJ2-1 | TRBV15 | 15 | - | TRBD2 | TGTGCCACCACCCTATCGCTAGCGGAACCCAATGAGCAGTTCTTC | CATTLSLAEPNEQFF
TRBJ2-3 | TRBV7-3 | 14 | - | - | TGTGCCAGCAGCCGACAGGACCACTCAGATACGCAGTATTTT | CASSRQDHSDTQYF
TRBJ1-2 | TRBV5-6 | 11 | - | - | TGTGCCAGCAGCCGTGAGTATGGCTACACCTTC | CASSREYGYTF
TRBJ1-1 | TRBV6-5 | 13 | - | - | TGTGCCAGCAGCGTTAGCATGAACACTGAAGCTTTCTTT | CASSVSMNTEAFF
TRBJ2-5 | TRBV24-1 | 15 | - | TRBD1 | TGTGCCACCAGTGATATGACAGGGGGGGAAGAGACCCAGTACTTC | CATSDMTGGEETQYF
TRBJ1-2 | TRBV28 | 14 | - | TRBD1 | TGTGCCAGCACTCCCTCAGGGGGCGGCTATGGCTACACCTTC | CASTPSGGGYGYTF
TRBJ2-7 | TRBV25-1 | 11 | - | - | TGTGCCAGCAGCCAGAAATACGAGCAGTACTTC | CASSQKYEQYF